This paragraph reports one T cell receptor beta chain. Its antigen remains unidentified. This CDR3 contains 13 residues. The germline V and J ends were trimmed by 3 bases and 1 base, with 5 bases remaining between them. Germline CDR1 is KGHSH and CDR2 is LQKENI. The protocol was immunoSEQ multiplex PCR, while the TCRdb copy is restricted to in-frame clones and leaves out a portion. The sample yields around 84,000 clones, about 90% seen once. This sample was taken from a study of OX40 agonist ivuxolimab in advanced cancers. The overall study: An anti-OX40 (CD134) antibody with agonistic activity, ivuxolimab, was administered to patients. Findings of the study overall: In CD8+ T cells, expanded clones were on average more numerous than in CD4+. At doses 0.1 to 3.0 mg/kg, CD4+ and CD8+ clones expanded.

Source: CD4+ or CD8+ T cells sorted from blood, taken in a trial of the OX40 agonist ivuxolimab. The chain couples TRBV18 to TRBJ2-3; D uncertain. The receptor's source is an adult with an advanced solid tumor such as melanoma, head and neck, liver or kidney cancer. The CDR3 loop is CASSPQGTDTQYF. In nucleotides, the CDR3 is TGTGCCAGCTCACCGCAGGGCACAGATACGCAGTATTTT. Filled out from reference TRBV18 and TRBJ2-3, the complete variable domain reads NAGVMQNPRHLVRRRGQEARLRCSPMKGHSHVYWYRQLPEEGLKFMVYLQKENIIDESGMPKERFSAEFPKEGPSILRIQQVVRGDSAAYFCASSPQGTDTQYFGPGTRLTVL.